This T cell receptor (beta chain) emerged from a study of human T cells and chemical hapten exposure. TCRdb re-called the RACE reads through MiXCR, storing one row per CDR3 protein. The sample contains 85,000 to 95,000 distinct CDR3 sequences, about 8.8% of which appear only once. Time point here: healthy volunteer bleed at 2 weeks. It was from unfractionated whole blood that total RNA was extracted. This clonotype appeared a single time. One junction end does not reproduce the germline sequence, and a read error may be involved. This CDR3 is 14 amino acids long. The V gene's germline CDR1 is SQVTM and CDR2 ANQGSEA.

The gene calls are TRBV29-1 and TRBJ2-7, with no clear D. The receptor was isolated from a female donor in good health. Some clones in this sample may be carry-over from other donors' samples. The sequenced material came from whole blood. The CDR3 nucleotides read TGCAGCGTGGAAGGTGGTAGGGTAGGGAACGAGCAGTACTTC. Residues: CSVEGGRVGNEQYF.